Reported below is one T cell receptor (beta chain). The antigen is undetermined. Profiled with immunoSEQ multiplex PCR; TCRdb holds only in-frame clones, not every one. The table lists roughly 64,000 clones, about 80% of them singletons. These data originate in a study of OX40 agonist ivuxolimab in advanced cancers. Study-level background: Partial responses occurred in Three dose-escalation patients, one with hepatocellular carcinoma and two with cutaneous melanoma. Study-wide results and limits: At 0.1 to 3.0 mg/kg, CD4+ and CD8+ blood T cells expanded clonally by week 6.

Unmatched junction bases numbered 6, after V lost 3 bases and J lost 4 bases. From germline, CDR1 is KGHSH and CDR2 LQKENI. This CDR3 has 16 residues. Sequenced here: CD4+ or CD8+ T cells sorted from blood, sampled in a trial of the OX40 agonist ivuxolimab. The TCR originated in an adult with an advanced solid tumor such as melanoma, head and neck, liver or kidney cancer. The rearrangement uses TRBV18 and TRBJ2-2; 9 bases are a match to TRBD1. The CDR3 reads CASSPPGQGVTGELFF. Here the CDR3 DNA reads TGTGCCAGCTCACCTCCGGGACAGGGTGTCACCGGGGAGCTGTTTTTT.